This T cell receptor (beta chain) was sequenced during a study of cytomegalovirus exposure and HLA in healthy donors. With respect to this clone: Its antigen remains unknown.

The repertoire was sequenced with immunoSEQ multiplex PCR; TCRdb's copy has only in-frame clones and lacks some. The sample records 200,000 to 250,000 clones, around nine tenths being singletons. General study results and limits: It was approximately 150 TCR beta chains that were listed as cytomegalovirus-associated.

Germline V gene sequence: CDR1 SNHLY, CDR2 FYNNEI. The CDR3 sequence is 14 residues long. After removal of 7 bases from V and 4 bases from J, the junction contained 4 bases not matched to a gene. Sequenced: PBMCs. The gene calls are TRBV2 and TRBJ2-3; 11 nucleotides line up with TRBD2. The clonotype was recovered from a man between 18 and 29 years old in good health and CMV-seronegative. The CDR3 nucleotides read TGTGCCAGCAATCTAGCGGGAGGATCAGATACGCAGTATTTT. Encoded protein: CASNLAGGSDTQYF.